This T cell receptor beta chain came from a study of blood T cell repertoires in COVID-19. Study overall: Italy, Spain and the United States were the sources of the convalescent and acute COVID-19 samples. PBMCs, B-cell-depleted T cells, or T cells were the source of the cDNA or gDNA that made up the material.

Under the authors' procedure: By means of reference gene primer amplification, nucleated cell counts were estimated. Repertoires were generated with immunoSEQ multiplex PCR, while TCRdb's copy carries only in-frame clones and drops some. V and J calls and clone size are those listed in that table; D and trimming were worked out from the DNA. The sample has about 340,000 clones, around nine tenths seen once. The CDR3 covers 14 residues. Trimming pared 0 bases from V and 7 bases from J, leaving 13 bases between. Looked up from germline, CDR1 is SGHRS and CDR2 is YFSETQ. The sample comprised peripheral blood. The receptor was derived from a woman aged 18-35 years who had recovered from COVID-19. The V and J genes are TRBV5-1 and TRBJ1-2; D is possibly TRBD1 (6 bases). CDR3 sequence: CASSLEGERGGYTF. The CDR3 DNA reads TGCGCCAGCAGCTTGGAGGGGGAACGGGGTGGCTACACCTTC.